The present entry profiles one TCR beta chain with its context. Its specific antigen is unknown. The method was the immunoSEQ multiplex PCR assay. For the multiplex PCR, a mixture combining 60 forward primers for TCR Vbeta segments and 13 reverse primers for TCR Jbeta segments was used. The CDR3 region of rearranged TCR beta genes was amplified from genomic DNA with a multiplex PCR assay. The Illumina HiSeq System was used to sequence the amplified TCR beta libraries as 87-base-pair reads. As for how the authors treated the data: A later analysis tallied around 82 million unique TCR beta chains across the roughly 610 repertoires, and approximately 12 million of those chains were shared by two or more donors. Raw reads were error-corrected and collapsed into unique sequences by a nearest-neighbor algorithm in which closely related sequences were merged to remove PCR and sequencing errors. CDR3 sequences were aligned to IMGT reference sequences to assign V, D and J gene segments. For a sequence to be retained, at least a six-nucleotide match to both a V gene segment and a J gene segment was required. A rearrangement was called productive if the CDR3 had no stop codons and remained in frame with V and J, and every other rearrangement was called non-productive. Following IMGT convention, CDR3 was defined as the stretch from the second conserved V-encoded cysteine up to the conserved J-encoded phenylalanine. The earlier analysis of some 540 of the donors excluded any sequence lacking an unambiguous match to a single V gene segment. In an earlier analysis of some 590 of the donors, V segments were called functional above 56.7% productive rearrangements and were called segregating when the between-donor standard deviation exceeded 5%. A statistical classification framework was built to diagnose cytomegalovirus status from the catalog of TCR beta chain sequences. In a later analysis, V and J genes were assigned by comparing TCR nucleotide sequences against IMGT/GENE-DB human TR gene sequences. The TCRdist pipeline was used in a later analysis to assign CDR3 sequences and most-parsimonious VDJ recombination scenarios. In a later analysis, each TCR beta chain was defined by its CDR3 amino acid sequence together with its V-gene family, and reads lacking a unique V-gene family were excluded. To address suspected cross-contamination and a sequencing artifact, a later analysis removed 592 highly shared, low-generation-probability nucleotide sequences. In a later analysis, a clonal expansion index for each public chain was calculated from normalized within-repertoire ranks of inferred template counts. In a later analysis, generation probabilities were computed using a VDJ recombination model fitted to out-of-frame rearrangements, and the results were checked against IGoR. In a later analysis, TCR-TCR, TCR-HLA and TCR-CMV co-occurrence was scored with hypergeometric tests, and a repertoire-size bias correction was applied to TCR pairs. In a later analysis, false discovery rates were estimated by permuting HLA or CMV assignments 20 times. In a later analysis, co-occurring TCRs were grouped using DBSCAN, with TCRdist sequence similarity added in when clustering inside HLA-allele-positive subsets. Repertoires with fewer than 30,000 or more than 120,000 public chains, plus five repertoires with anomalous nucleotide sharing, were excluded from co-occurrence clustering. TCRdb provides this immuneACCESS table in a form limited to in-frame rearrangements. Some clones are lacking; in checked studies, under half of them reflect an unresolved V gene, and why the rest are absent is not known. That table is the source of V, J and clone size, and D and trimming were worked out from the DNA. The table held for this sample gives 200,000 to 250,000 clones. The ten largest account for about 0.9% of the sample.

The cohort was made up of about 670 healthy bone marrow donors. All cohort members were sampled while nominally healthy, although unrecorded immune exposures were likely present. The donor was CMV seropositive and belonged to the group of 250 to 350 seropositive cohort members. Every donor gave a peripheral blood sample, and the peripheral blood mononuclear cells from that sample were used for TCR beta sequencing. The Qiagen DNeasy Blood Extraction Kit was used to extract genomic DNA from the blood cell samples. This entry belongs to a study of cytomegalovirus exposure and HLA in healthy donors (dated by TCRdb to 2017 to 2019). General notes on the study: An earlier analysis of more than 550 of the donors reported approximately 300 Gb of sequence data and some 110 million unique TCR beta sequences obtained from around 170 million T cells. A later analysis re-examined previously published TCR beta repertoires from 500 to 700 donors and added high-resolution HLA genotyping to investigate patterns of TCR occurrence. In addition to the first cohort of several hundred subjects, a separate validation cohort of 130 or so different subjects was used. To predict cytomegalovirus infection status, the study combined high-throughput TCR immunosequencing, statistical association of individual TCRs with disease status, and machine learning. The genetic ancestry cluster associated with self-reported Caucasian donors included 81% of the approximately 400 genotyped donors. Four to six DR-DQ haplotypes were handled as single units for association and clustering, since linkage in the cohort was strong. In an earlier analysis of 587 of the donors, high-throughput TCR beta sequencing was used to judge whether each TCR beta V gene segment behaved as functional or pseudogenic. A later genetic analysis used genome-wide SNP genotypes for about 60% of the roughly 700 donors, treating that subset as a discovery cohort. Donor age, sex, ethnicity and CMV serostatus were compiled alongside the repertoire data. The study used immunosequencing to profile the T cell repertoires of approximately 640 subjects and linked those repertoires to cytomegalovirus serostatus. Roughly 300 gigabases of sequencing data and 70 million to 100 million unique TCR sequences made up an early release that covered approximately 620 HLA-typed donors. In the later analysis, no new phenotypic data were used to find candidate immune exposures; instead, reliance was placed on TCR beta sequences and their occurrence across donors. The aim of the study was to test whether cataloging public T cell receptors could identify signatures of past pathogen exposure. Class I and class II HLA loci were covered by the typing at four-digit resolution. Typing coverage varied by locus: roughly 629-640 donors for A, B, C, DRB1 and DQB1; roughly 510 for DQA1; approximately 610 for DPA1; fewer than 480 for DPB1. Every repertoire in the discovery cohort had been generated on one and the same sequencing platform. Among roughly 400 genotyped donors of the cohort, an average of about 240,000 unique TCR beta nucleotide sequences was sequenced per donor, of which approximately 18% were non-productive. The investigation overall reported the following: The cohort was sequenced for TCR beta chains only, and without alpha or paired-chain data the features that could be detected were limited. CMV serostatus was the only immune exposure information available for the cohort. Because HLA typing was missing for some donors at each locus, association tests included only the typed subset. Because counts were too low, 15 to 20 rarely observed V segments, including chromosome 9 orphons, were excluded from the earlier analysis of a few hundred of the donors. According to a later analysis, parvovirus B19, influenza, CMV and Epstein-Barr virus appeared linked to several top co-occurrence clusters. Compared with the 666-donor mean, donors in an Asian-associated ancestry cluster had fewer N-insertions in productive TCRs, according to a later genetic analysis. Specific HLA alleles were associated with about 17,000 TCR beta sequences at a false discovery rate of 0.05 in a later analysis. In the study, 150 to 200 TCR beta chains were listed as associated with cytomegalovirus. Across donors, most TCR sequences were observed very rarely, whereas some public TCRs were present in many individuals. A further reported finding was that TCR beta sequences accurately predicted the HLA-A and HLA-B alleles for most subjects in the first cohort. In vitro tests confirmed that three of the cytomegalovirus-associated TCR beta chains recognize cytomegalovirus antigens. An association between a missense DCLRE1C variant and V-gene and J-gene trimming of TCR beta chains was found in a later genetic analysis and replicated in an independent cohort. Sequencing depth was assumed to be roughly uniform across donors in the presence/absence analyses, though that assumption may not hold. A later analysis found that most CMV-associated TCR beta chains appeared HLA-restricted, with HLA associations seemingly driven largely by CMV exposure. An earlier analysis of some 560 of the donors showed that most TCR beta V segments appeared in productive rearrangements either about 90% or about 30% of the time, which broadly matched IMGT annotations. When HLA alleles, especially DR and DQ, strongly co-occurred, attributing TCR associations to individual alleles was difficult. In a later analysis, HLA-associated TCR beta chains were found to be more clonally expanded and to have lower generation probabilities than equally common non-associated chains. Because the 87-base-pair reads could not distinguish some IMGT-functional V segments, including TRBV6-2 and TRBV6-3, those segments were excluded. Correlated functional status among segregating V segments might reflect linkage disequilibrium, but an unknown experimental factor could not be ruled out. The authors suggested that the approach could potentially be generalized to other disease states and immunological phenotypes. The classifier was reported to diagnose cytomegalovirus status with high specificity and sensitivity in both the original cohort and the validation cohort. A cluster of highly shared sequence variants was judged likely to be a technical artifact of the sequencing pipeline. In a later analysis, the rate of TCR association differed among HLA loci, with DRB1 alleles having the most associated TCRs and HLA-C alleles having the fewest.

The CDR3, cysteine through phenylalanine, is 11 amino acids long. The entry retains the CDR3 DNA only, 33 bases that are in frame from base 1. Based on the germline V gene, the CDR1 and CDR2 sequences are MNHEY and SVGAGI. V is clipped by 10 bases and J by 7 bases, and the sequence between their germline boundaries is 11 bases long. The source is a woman younger than 45 in good health and CMV-seropositive. Recombination linked TRBV6-5 to TRBJ2-1; the D gene is perhaps TRBD2, from 6 matching bases. Sequencing was carried out using PBMCs. The nucleotide sequence reads as follows: TGTGCCACCCGGGACTTTAATGAGCAGTTCTTC. This yields the protein CATRDFNEQFF.